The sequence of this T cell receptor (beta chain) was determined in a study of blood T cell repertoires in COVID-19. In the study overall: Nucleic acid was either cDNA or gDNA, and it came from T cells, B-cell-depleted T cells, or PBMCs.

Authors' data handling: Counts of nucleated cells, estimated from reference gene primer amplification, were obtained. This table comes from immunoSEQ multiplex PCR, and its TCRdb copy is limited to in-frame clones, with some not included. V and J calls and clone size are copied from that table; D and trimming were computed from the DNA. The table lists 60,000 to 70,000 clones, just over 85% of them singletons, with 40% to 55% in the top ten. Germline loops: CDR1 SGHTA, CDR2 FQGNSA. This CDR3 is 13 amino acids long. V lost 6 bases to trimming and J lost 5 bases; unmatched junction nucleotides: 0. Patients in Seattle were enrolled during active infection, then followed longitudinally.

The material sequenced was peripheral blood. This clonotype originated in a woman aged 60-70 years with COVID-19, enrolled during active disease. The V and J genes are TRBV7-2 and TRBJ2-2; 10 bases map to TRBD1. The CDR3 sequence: CASRGQGTGELFF. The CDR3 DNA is TGTGCCAGCAGGGGACAGGGGACCGGGGAGCTGTTTTTT.